These T cell receptor beta chains were read from a single sample in a study of T cells after somatic rescue of genetic block. This table comes from immunoSEQ multiplex PCR, and its TCRdb copy is limited to in-frame clones, with some not included. Here the sample spans around 50,000 clones, approximately 96% being singletons. The material sequenced was peripheral blood mononuclear cells (PBMCs). The receptors stem from a child younger than two. CDR3s include the opening cysteine and the closing phenylalanine or tryptophan. The D gene is left open where the match is weak. Clone size appears in some rows only: once, few, many, or a class for an expanded clone.

d_call: -
v_call: TRBV27
clone_size: -
j_call: TRBJ1-2
cdr3_aa: CASSARERAPYGYTF
cdr3_nt: TGTGCCAGCAGTGCTAGGGAGAGGGCACCCTATGGCTACACCTTC

d_call: -
v_call: TRBV7-2
clone_size: -
j_call: TRBJ1-2
cdr3_aa: CASSLSGYGGYTF
cdr3_nt: TGTGCCAGCAGCTTATCGGGTTACGGTGGCTACACCTTC

d_call: -
v_call: TRBV7-6
clone_size: -
j_call: TRBJ1-1
cdr3_aa: CASSLQIPEAFF
cdr3_nt: TGTGCCAGCAGCTTACAGATCCCTGAAGCTTTCTTT

d_call: TRBD2
v_call: TRBV4-2
clone_size: -
j_call: TRBJ2-7
cdr3_aa: CASSQDRASGRGEQYF
cdr3_nt: TGTGCCAGCAGCCAAGATCGGGCTAGCGGGAGGGGGGAGCAGTACTTC

d_call: -
v_call: TRBV10-3
clone_size: -
j_call: TRBJ1-3
cdr3_aa: CAISESRGGGNTIYF
cdr3_nt: TGTGCCATCAGTGAGAGTCGGGGAGGCGGAAACACCATATATTTT

d_call: -
v_call: TRBV29-1
clone_size: once
j_call: TRBJ2-3
cdr3_aa: CSVGGILTDTQYF
cdr3_nt: TGCAGCGTTGGTGGTATCCTCACAGATACGCAGTATTTT

d_call: -
v_call: TRBV9
clone_size: -
j_call: TRBJ1-3
cdr3_aa: CASSSQGKSGNTIYF
cdr3_nt: TGTGCCAGCAGCTCTCAGGGGAAGTCTGGAAACACCATATATTTT

d_call: -
v_call: TRBV9
clone_size: -
j_call: TRBJ1-4
cdr3_aa: CASSVGQGSTNEKLFF
cdr3_nt: TGTGCCAGCAGCGTAGGCCAGGGGTCAACTAATGAAAAACTGTTTTTT

d_call: -
v_call: TRBV19
clone_size: once
j_call: TRBJ2-2
cdr3_aa: CASSIFGRGTGELFF
cdr3_nt: TGTGCCAGTAGTATATTCGGGAGAGGGACCGGGGAGCTGTTTTTT

d_call: -
v_call: TRBV6-1
clone_size: -
j_call: TRBJ2-1
cdr3_aa: CASNSILYNEQFF
cdr3_nt: TGTGCCAGCAATAGTATTCTCTACAATGAGCAGTTCTTC

d_call: -
v_call: TRBV27
clone_size: -
j_call: TRBJ1-4
cdr3_aa: CASSLYRSNEKLFF
cdr3_nt: TGTGCCAGCAGTTTATACAGGTCTAATGAAAAACTGTTTTTT

d_call: TRBD2
v_call: TRBV20-1
clone_size: -
j_call: TRBJ2-5
cdr3_aa: CSWREVETQYF
cdr3_nt: TGCAGTTGGCGGGAGGTCGAGACCCAGTACTTC

d_call: -
v_call: TRBV5-4
clone_size: -
j_call: TRBJ2-5
cdr3_aa: CASSLLYSEETQYF
cdr3_nt: TGTGCCAGCAGCTTGTTGTACTCCGAAGAGACCCAGTACTTC

d_call: -
v_call: TRBV30
clone_size: once
j_call: TRBJ2-1
cdr3_aa: CAWSSRAPSYNEQFF
cdr3_nt: TGTGCCTGGAGCTCCAGGGCCCCCTCCTACAATGAGCAGTTCTTC

d_call: TRBD2
v_call: TRBV18
clone_size: -
j_call: TRBJ2-3
cdr3_aa: CASSGLAGEDTQYF
cdr3_nt: TGTGCCAGCTCCGGACTAGCGGGGGAAGATACGCAGTATTTT

d_call: TRBD1
v_call: TRBV5-1
clone_size: -
j_call: TRBJ1-2
cdr3_aa: CASSTRTGGYGYTF
cdr3_nt: TGCGCCAGCAGCACCAGGACAGGGGGCTATGGCTACACCTTC

d_call: -
v_call: TRBV19
clone_size: -
j_call: TRBJ1-1
cdr3_aa: CASSMRRGRGTEAFF
cdr3_nt: TGTGCCAGTAGTATGCGAAGGGGCCGAGGTACTGAAGCTTTCTTT

d_call: -
v_call: TRBV19
clone_size: once
j_call: TRBJ2-1
cdr3_aa: CASSTRLKNEQFF
cdr3_nt: TGTGCCAGTAGTACAAGACTAAAAAATGAGCAGTTCTTC

d_call: -
v_call: TRBV27
clone_size: -
j_call: TRBJ2-7
cdr3_aa: CASSHRDGSYEQYF
cdr3_nt: TGTGCCAGCAGTCACCGGGACGGCTCCTACGAGCAGTACTTC

d_call: -
v_call: TRBV7-8
clone_size: -
j_call: TRBJ2-7
cdr3_aa: CASSSNREFYYEQYF
cdr3_nt: TGTGCCAGCAGCTCAAACAGGGAGTTCTACTACGAGCAGTACTTC

d_call: -
v_call: TRBV4-1
clone_size: -
j_call: TRBJ1-1
cdr3_aa: CASSQSRDPGAEAFF
cdr3_nt: TGCGCCAGCAGCCAGTCCCGGGACCCCGGGGCTGAAGCTTTCTTT

d_call: TRBD1
v_call: TRBV28
clone_size: -
j_call: TRBJ2-5
cdr3_aa: CASSRGQWGHQYF
cdr3_nt: TGTGCCAGCAGTCGGGGACAGTGGGGCCACCAGTACTTC

d_call: TRBD1
v_call: TRBV4-1
clone_size: -
j_call: TRBJ2-7
cdr3_aa: CASSQEGLGTGMYEQYF
cdr3_nt: TGCGCCAGCAGCCAAGAAGGGCTCGGGACAGGGATGTACGAGCAGTACTTC

d_call: -
v_call: TRBV15
clone_size: -
j_call: TRBJ2-7
cdr3_aa: CATSREGVSYEQYF
cdr3_nt: TGTGCCACCAGCAGAGAGGGGGTCTCCTACGAGCAGTACTTC

d_call: -
v_call: TRBV7-6
clone_size: -
j_call: TRBJ1-1
cdr3_aa: CASSPGWNTEAFF
cdr3_nt: TGTGCCAGCAGCCCCGGATGGAACACTGAAGCTTTCTTT

d_call: -
v_call: TRBV2
clone_size: once
j_call: TRBJ2-1
cdr3_aa: CASSPPTKLSSYNEQFF
cdr3_nt: TGTGCCAGCAGCCCCCCCACGAAACTGAGCTCCTACAATGAGCAGTTCTTC

d_call: -
v_call: TRBV29-1
clone_size: -
j_call: TRBJ1-2
cdr3_aa: CSVGTANYGYTF
cdr3_nt: TGCAGCGTTGGGACAGCTAACTATGGCTACACCTTC

d_call: TRBD2
v_call: TRBV6-6
clone_size: -
j_call: TRBJ2-1
cdr3_aa: CASSYSTSGNNEQFF
cdr3_nt: TGTGCCAGCAGTTACTCGACTAGCGGGAACAATGAGCAGTTCTTC

d_call: -
v_call: TRBV5-6
clone_size: -
j_call: TRBJ1-5
cdr3_aa: CASSLGWGRSQPQHF
cdr3_nt: TGTGCCAGCAGCTTGGGATGGGGGCGAAGCCAGCCCCAGCATTTT

d_call: TRBD2
v_call: TRBV27
clone_size: once
j_call: TRBJ2-7
cdr3_aa: CASSSPRLAGIYEQYF
cdr3_nt: TGTGCCAGCAGTTCCCCGCGACTAGCGGGTATCTACGAGCAGTACTTC

d_call: -
v_call: TRBV19
clone_size: -
j_call: TRBJ1-1
cdr3_aa: CASSIGGRGNTEAFF
cdr3_nt: TGTGCCAGTAGTATTGGAGGCAGGGGGAACACTGAAGCTTTCTTT

d_call: -
v_call: TRBV6-6
clone_size: -
j_call: TRBJ2-1
cdr3_aa: CASRGGISPYNEQFF
cdr3_nt: TGTGCCAGCAGGGGCGGGATATCCCCCTACAATGAGCAGTTCTTC

d_call: -
v_call: TRBV9
clone_size: few
j_call: TRBJ1-3
cdr3_aa: CASSVDSTSGNTIYF
cdr3_nt: TGTGCCAGCAGCGTAGACAGTACCTCTGGAAACACCATATATTTT

d_call: TRBD2
v_call: TRBV30
clone_size: once
j_call: TRBJ2-3
cdr3_aa: CAWSAVLAGHTDTQYF
cdr3_nt: TGTGCCTGGAGCGCAGTACTAGCGGGCCACACAGATACGCAGTATTTT

d_call: -
v_call: TRBV28
clone_size: -
j_call: TRBJ2-7
cdr3_aa: CASSPPGGRVNEQYF
cdr3_nt: TGTGCCAGCAGTCCCCCGGGGGGCAGGGTCAACGAGCAGTACTTC

d_call: -
v_call: TRBV5-6
clone_size: -
j_call: TRBJ2-4
cdr3_aa: CASSRDWWDIQYF
cdr3_nt: TGTGCCAGCAGCCGGGATTGGTGGGACATTCAGTACTTC

d_call: -
v_call: TRBV5-1
clone_size: -
j_call: TRBJ1-1
cdr3_aa: CASSGRGGATEAFF
cdr3_nt: TGCGCCAGCAGCGGCAGGGGAGGAGCCACTGAAGCTTTCTTT

d_call: -
v_call: TRBV27
clone_size: -
j_call: TRBJ2-1
cdr3_aa: CASSPQGLNNEQFF
cdr3_nt: TGTGCCAGCAGCCCACAGGGACTGAATAATGAGCAGTTCTTC

d_call: TRBD1
v_call: TRBV6-1
clone_size: -
j_call: TRBJ2-7
cdr3_aa: CASRDRDSEQYF
cdr3_nt: TGTGCCAGCAGGGACAGGGATTCCGAGCAGTACTTC

d_call: TRBD2
v_call: TRBV4-3
clone_size: -
j_call: TRBJ2-5
cdr3_aa: CASSQRASGPQETQYF
cdr3_nt: TGCGCCAGCAGCCAAAGGGCTAGCGGGCCCCAAGAGACCCAGTACTTC

d_call: TRBD1
v_call: TRBV5-5
clone_size: -
j_call: TRBJ1-2
cdr3_aa: CASSSGTAVNYGYTF
cdr3_nt: TGTGCCAGCAGCTCCGGGACAGCCGTTAACTATGGCTACACCTTC

d_call: -
v_call: TRBV2
clone_size: -
j_call: TRBJ2-1
cdr3_aa: CASNKLPFSEQFF
cdr3_nt: TGTGCCAGCAATAAACTACCTTTCAGTGAGCAGTTCTTC

d_call: -
v_call: TRBV5-1
clone_size: -
j_call: TRBJ1-1
cdr3_aa: CASSASMNTEAFF
cdr3_nt: TGCGCCAGCAGCGCGTCAATGAACACTGAAGCTTTCTTT

d_call: TRBD1
v_call: TRBV7-2
clone_size: -
j_call: TRBJ2-5
cdr3_aa: CASSGDRGETQYF
cdr3_nt: TGTGCCAGCAGCGGGGACAGGGGTGAGACCCAGTACTTC

d_call: -
v_call: TRBV11-2
clone_size: -
j_call: TRBJ2-5
cdr3_aa: CASSLEWAGIQETQYF
cdr3_nt: TGTGCCAGCAGCTTAGAATGGGCGGGGATACAAGAGACCCAGTACTTC

d_call: TRBD2
v_call: TRBV7-2
clone_size: -
j_call: TRBJ2-3
cdr3_aa: CASSLLAGATDTQYF
cdr3_nt: TGTGCCAGCAGCTTACTAGCGGGAGCCACAGATACGCAGTATTTT

d_call: -
v_call: TRBV18
clone_size: -
j_call: TRBJ2-3
cdr3_aa: CASSPIGPGYTDTQYF
cdr3_nt: TGTGCCAGCTCACCAATTGGTCCGGGTTACACAGATACGCAGTATTTT

d_call: -
v_call: TRBV6-6
clone_size: -
j_call: TRBJ2-7
cdr3_aa: CASSGTGRRGDEQYF
cdr3_nt: TGTGCCAGCAGTGGCACAGGGAGGAGAGGCGACGAGCAGTACTTC

d_call: -
v_call: TRBV6-1
clone_size: -
j_call: TRBJ1-5
cdr3_aa: CASSPRRGDQPQHF
cdr3_nt: TGTGCCAGCAGTCCCCGCCGGGGCGATCAGCCCCAGCATTTT

d_call: TRBD1
v_call: TRBV6-6
clone_size: -
j_call: TRBJ1-2
cdr3_aa: CASSYTRQGARGYTF
cdr3_nt: TGTGCCAGCAGTTACACTAGACAGGGGGCGAGAGGCTACACCTTC

d_call: -
v_call: TRBV30
clone_size: -
j_call: TRBJ1-5
cdr3_aa: CAWADRRNQPQHF
cdr3_nt: TGTGCCTGGGCTGACAGGCGGAATCAGCCCCAGCATTTT

d_call: -
v_call: TRBV4-1
clone_size: -
j_call: TRBJ1-2
cdr3_aa: CASSQGDNYGYTF
cdr3_nt: TGCGCCAGCAGCCAAGGGGACAACTATGGCTACACCTTC

d_call: TRBD2
v_call: TRBV10-3
clone_size: -
j_call: TRBJ2-7
cdr3_aa: CAISASGSSYEQYF
cdr3_nt: TGTGCCATCAGTGCTAGCGGGAGCTCCTACGAGCAGTACTTC

d_call: TRBD1
v_call: TRBV6-5
clone_size: -
j_call: TRBJ1-5
cdr3_aa: CASSHRGNQPQHF
cdr3_nt: TGTGCCAGCAGTCACAGGGGTAATCAGCCCCAGCATTTT

d_call: TRBD1
v_call: TRBV7-2
clone_size: -
j_call: TRBJ2-7
cdr3_aa: CASSSGTVFYEQYF
cdr3_nt: TGTGCCAGCAGCTCCGGGACAGTATTCTACGAGCAGTACTTC

d_call: -
v_call: TRBV5-1
clone_size: -
j_call: TRBJ1-2
cdr3_aa: CASSLRDYGYTF
cdr3_nt: TGCGCCAGCAGCTTGCGGGACTATGGCTACACCTTC

d_call: -
v_call: TRBV19
clone_size: few
j_call: TRBJ1-2
cdr3_aa: CASSKSAYGYTF
cdr3_nt: TGTGCCAGTAGTAAAAGCGCCTATGGCTACACCTTC